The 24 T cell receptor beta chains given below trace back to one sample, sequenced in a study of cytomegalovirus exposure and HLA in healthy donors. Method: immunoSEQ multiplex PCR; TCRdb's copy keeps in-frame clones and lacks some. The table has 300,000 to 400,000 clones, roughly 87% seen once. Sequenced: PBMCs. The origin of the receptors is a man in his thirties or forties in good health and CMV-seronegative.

For the CDR3, the DNA is TGTGCCACCAGCAGAGGGGTAGGGGGCCCCTACGAGCAGTACTTC. It codes for CATSRGVGGPYEQYF. The chain joins TRBV15 to TRBJ2-7, with 7 bases matching TRBD1. Germline V lookup: CDR1 LNHNV, CDR2 YYDKDF (reference sequence). V shed 1 base, J shed 2 bases, and the junction held 5 bases outside the gene matches. The CDR3 length is 15 residues.

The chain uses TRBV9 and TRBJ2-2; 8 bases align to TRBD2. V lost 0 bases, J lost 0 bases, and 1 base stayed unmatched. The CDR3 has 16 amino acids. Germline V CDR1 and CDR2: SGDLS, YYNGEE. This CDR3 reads CASSVAGGPNTGELFF. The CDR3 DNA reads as TGTGCCAGCAGCGTAGCGGGGGGGCCGAACACCGGGGAGCTGTTTTTT.

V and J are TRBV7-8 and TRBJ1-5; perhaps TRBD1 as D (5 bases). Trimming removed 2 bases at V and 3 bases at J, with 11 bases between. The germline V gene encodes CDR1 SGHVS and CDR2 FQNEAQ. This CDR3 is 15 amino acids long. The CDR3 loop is CASSLRGFSNQPQHF. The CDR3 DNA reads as TGTGCCAGCAGCTTACGGGGGTTTTCCAATCAGCCCCAGCATTTT.

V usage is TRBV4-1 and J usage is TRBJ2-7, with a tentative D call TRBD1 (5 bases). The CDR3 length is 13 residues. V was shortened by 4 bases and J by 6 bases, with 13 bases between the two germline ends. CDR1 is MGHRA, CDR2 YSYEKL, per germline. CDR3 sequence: CASSPQGNGEQYF. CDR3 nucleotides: TGCGCCAGCAGCCCTCAGGGAAACGGCGAGCAGTACTTC.

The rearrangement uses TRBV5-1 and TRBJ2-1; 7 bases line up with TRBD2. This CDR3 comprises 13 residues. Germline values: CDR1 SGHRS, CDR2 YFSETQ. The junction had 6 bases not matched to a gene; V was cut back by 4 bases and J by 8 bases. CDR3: CASSGGVWYEQFF. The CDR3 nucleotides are TGCGCCAGCAGCGGGGGGGTCTGGTATGAGCAGTTCTTC. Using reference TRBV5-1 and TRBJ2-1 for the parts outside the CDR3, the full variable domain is KAGVTQTPRYLIKTRGQQVTLSCSPISGHRSVSWYQQTPGQGLQFLFEYFSETQRNKGNFPGRFSGRQFSNSRSEMNVSTLELGDSALYLCASSGGVWYEQFFGPGTRLTVL.

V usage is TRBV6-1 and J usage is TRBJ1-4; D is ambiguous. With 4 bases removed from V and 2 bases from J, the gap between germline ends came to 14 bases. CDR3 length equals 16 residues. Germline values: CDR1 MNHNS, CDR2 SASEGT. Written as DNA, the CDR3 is TGTGCCAGCAGTGGCCTCCGGGGAGAGACTAATGAAAAACTGTTTTTT. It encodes CASSGLRGETNEKLFF.

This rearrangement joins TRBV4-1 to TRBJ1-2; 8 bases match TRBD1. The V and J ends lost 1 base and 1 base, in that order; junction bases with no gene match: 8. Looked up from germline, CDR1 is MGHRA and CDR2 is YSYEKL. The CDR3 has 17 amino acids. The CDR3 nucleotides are TGCGCCAGCAGCCAAGGGGGGACAGGTGGTTTTAACTATGGCTACACCTTC. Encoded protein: CASSQGGTGGFNYGYTF.

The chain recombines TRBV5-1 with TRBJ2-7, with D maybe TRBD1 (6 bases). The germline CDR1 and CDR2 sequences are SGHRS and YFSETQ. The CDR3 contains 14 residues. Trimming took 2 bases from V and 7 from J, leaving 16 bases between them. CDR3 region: CASSLDRPDVEQYF. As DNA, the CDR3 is TGCGCCAGCAGCTTAGACAGGCCCGACGTGGAGCAGTACTTC.

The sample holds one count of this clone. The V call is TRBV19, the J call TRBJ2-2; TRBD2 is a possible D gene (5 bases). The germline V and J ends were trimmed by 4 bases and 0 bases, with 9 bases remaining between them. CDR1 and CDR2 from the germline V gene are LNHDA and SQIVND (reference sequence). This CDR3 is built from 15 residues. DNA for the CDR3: TGTGCCAGTAGTACGACTAACACGAACACCGGGGAGCTGTTTTTT. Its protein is CASSTTNTNTGELFF.

CDR3 region: CASSTSPQGRVAGQYF. The CDR3 DNA reads as TGTGCCAGCAGCACCTCCCCACAGGGTAGGGTGGCCGGGCAGTACTTC. The rearrangement links TRBV7-8 to TRBJ2-7; TRBD1 might be the D (6 bases). The CDR3 runs 16 residues. V lost 5 bases to trimming and J lost 9 bases, with 26 bases between them. The germline CDR1 and CDR2 sequences are SGHVS and FQNEAQ.

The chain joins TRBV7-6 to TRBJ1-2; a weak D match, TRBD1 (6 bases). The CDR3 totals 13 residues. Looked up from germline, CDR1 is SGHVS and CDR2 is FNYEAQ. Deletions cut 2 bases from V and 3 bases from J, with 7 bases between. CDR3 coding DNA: TGTGCCAGCAGCTTAAGACAGGACTATGGCTACACCTTC. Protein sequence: CASSLRQDYGYTF.

The CDR3: CASSPLGQGGEQYF. CDR3 DNA sequence: TGTGCCAGCAGCCCCTTGGGACAGGGGGGCGAGCAGTACTTC. V and J are TRBV7-9 and TRBJ2-7; 11 nucleotides match TRBD1. In germline, CDR1 is SEHNR, CDR2 FQNEAQ (reference sequence). The CDR3 covers 14 residues. V lost 5 bases, J lost 6 bases, and 6 bases stayed unmatched.

The CDR3 region has the DNA TGTGCCAGCAGTACACCCTCATGGGGCCATGAGCAGTTCTTC. The encoded protein is CASSTPSWGHEQFF. The gene calls are TRBV27 and TRBJ2-1, with D perhaps matching TRBD1 (5 bases). The CDR3 covers 14 residues. From germline, CDR1 is MNHEY and CDR2 SMNVEV (reference sequence). Trimming removed 5 bases at V and 8 bases at J, with 16 bases between.

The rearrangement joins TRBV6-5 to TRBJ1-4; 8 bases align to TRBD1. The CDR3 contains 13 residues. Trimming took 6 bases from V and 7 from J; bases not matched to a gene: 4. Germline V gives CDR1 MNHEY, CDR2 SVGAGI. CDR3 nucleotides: TGTGCCAGCAGACAGGGGGTCGGTGAAAAACTGTTTTTT. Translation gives CASRQGVGEKLFF.

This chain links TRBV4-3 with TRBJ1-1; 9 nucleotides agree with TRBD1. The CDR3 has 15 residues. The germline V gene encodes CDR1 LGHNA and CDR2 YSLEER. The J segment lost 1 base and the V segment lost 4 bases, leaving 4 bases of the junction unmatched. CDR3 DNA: TGCGCCAGCAGCCCACGGGGACAGGGGAACACTGAAGCTTTCTTT. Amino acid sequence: CASSPRGQGNTEAFF.

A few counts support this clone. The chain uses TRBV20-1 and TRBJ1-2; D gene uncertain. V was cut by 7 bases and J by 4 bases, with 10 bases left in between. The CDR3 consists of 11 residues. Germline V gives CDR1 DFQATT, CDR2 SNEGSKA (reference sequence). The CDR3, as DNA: TGCAGTGTTGGTCGGGGCTATGGCTACACCTTC. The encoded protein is CSVGRGYGYTF.

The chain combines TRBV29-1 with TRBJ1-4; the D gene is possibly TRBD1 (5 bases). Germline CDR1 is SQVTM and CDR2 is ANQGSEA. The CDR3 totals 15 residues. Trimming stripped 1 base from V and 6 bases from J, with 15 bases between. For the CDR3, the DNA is TGCAGCGTTGAAGGCCGAATCGGGGGGGATGAAAAACTGTTTTTT. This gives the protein CSVEGRIGGDEKLFF.

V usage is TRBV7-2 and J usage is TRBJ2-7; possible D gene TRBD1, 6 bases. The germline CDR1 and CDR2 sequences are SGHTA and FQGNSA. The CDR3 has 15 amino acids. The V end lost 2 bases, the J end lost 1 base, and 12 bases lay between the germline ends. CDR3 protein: CASSLLQGSSYEQYF. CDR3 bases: TGTGCCAGCAGCTTATTACAGGGAAGTTCCTACGAGCAGTACTTC.

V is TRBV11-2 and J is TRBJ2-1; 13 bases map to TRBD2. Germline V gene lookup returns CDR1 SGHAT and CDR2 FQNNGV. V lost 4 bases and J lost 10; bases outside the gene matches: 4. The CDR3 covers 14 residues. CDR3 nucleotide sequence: TGTGCCAGCAGCTCAAGGACTAGCGGGGGAGAGCAGTTCTTC. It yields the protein CASSSRTSGGEQFF.

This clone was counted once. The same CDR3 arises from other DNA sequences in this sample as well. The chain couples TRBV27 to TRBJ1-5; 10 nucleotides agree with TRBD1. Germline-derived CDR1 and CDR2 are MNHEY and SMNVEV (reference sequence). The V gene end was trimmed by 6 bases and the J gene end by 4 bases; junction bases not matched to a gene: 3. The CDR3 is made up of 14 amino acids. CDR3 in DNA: TGTGCCAGCAGCTTGGGACAGGGGAATCAGCCCCAGCATTTT. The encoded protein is CASSLGQGNQPQHF.

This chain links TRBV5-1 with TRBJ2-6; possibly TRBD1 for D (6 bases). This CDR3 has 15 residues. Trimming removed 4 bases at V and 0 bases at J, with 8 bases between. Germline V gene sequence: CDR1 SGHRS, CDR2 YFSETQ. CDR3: CASSPGVSGANVLTF. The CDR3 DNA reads TGCGCCAGCAGCCCAGGGGTCTCTGGGGCCAACGTCCTGACTTTC.

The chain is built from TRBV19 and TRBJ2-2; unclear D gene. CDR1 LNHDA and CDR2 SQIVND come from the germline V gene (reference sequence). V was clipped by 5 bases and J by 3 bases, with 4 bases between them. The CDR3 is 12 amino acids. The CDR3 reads CASSVYTGELFF. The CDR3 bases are TGTGCCAGTAGTGTATACACCGGGGAGCTGTTTTTT.

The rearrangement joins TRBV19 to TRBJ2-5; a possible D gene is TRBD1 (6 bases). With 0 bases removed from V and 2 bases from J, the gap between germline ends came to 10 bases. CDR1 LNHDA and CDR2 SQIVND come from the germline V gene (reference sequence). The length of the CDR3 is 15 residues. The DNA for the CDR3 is TGTGCCAGTAGTATAGACTTTGACAGGCAAGAGACCCAGTACTTC. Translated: CASSIDFDRQETQYF.

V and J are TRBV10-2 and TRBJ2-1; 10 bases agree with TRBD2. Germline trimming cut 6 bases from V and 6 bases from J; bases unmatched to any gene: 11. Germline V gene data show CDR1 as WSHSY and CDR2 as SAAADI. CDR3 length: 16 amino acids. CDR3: CASRLAGATAGNEQFF. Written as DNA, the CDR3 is TGCGCCAGCAGGCTAGCGGGGGCCACCGCGGGCAATGAGCAGTTCTTC.